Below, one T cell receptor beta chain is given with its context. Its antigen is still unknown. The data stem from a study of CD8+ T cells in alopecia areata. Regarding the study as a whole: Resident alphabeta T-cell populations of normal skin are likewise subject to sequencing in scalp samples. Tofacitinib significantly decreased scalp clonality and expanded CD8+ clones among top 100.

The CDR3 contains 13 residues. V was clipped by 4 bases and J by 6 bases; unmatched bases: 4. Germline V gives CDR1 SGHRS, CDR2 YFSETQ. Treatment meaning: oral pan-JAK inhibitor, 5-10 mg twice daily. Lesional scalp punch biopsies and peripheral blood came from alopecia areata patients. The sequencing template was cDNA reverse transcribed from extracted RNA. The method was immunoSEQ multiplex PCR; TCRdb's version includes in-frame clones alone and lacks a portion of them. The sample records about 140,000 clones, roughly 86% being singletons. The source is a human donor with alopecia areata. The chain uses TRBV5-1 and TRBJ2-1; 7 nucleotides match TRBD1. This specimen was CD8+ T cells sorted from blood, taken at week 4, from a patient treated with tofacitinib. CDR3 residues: CASSAAGGNEQFF. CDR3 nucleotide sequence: TGCGCCAGCAGCGCAGCAGGGGGCAATGAGCAGTTCTTC.